This record concerns one T cell receptor (beta chain) sequence. No cognate antigen has been identified for it. No much larger clone exists at a distance of one base, and base qualities are not known. The donors were roughly 38 Caucasian individuals from Russia, aged roughly 6 to 90 years, who were systemically healthy. Each donor gave ten milliliters of peripheral blood, drawn into EDTA-treated Vacutainer tubes. PBMCs were isolated by Ficoll-Paque density-gradient centrifugation, with at least 7 million obtained per sample. Total RNA, at least 5.5 micrograms per sample, was extracted from PBMCs with Trizol reagent. The percentages of naive CD45RAhigh/CD27high T cells were determined by flow cytometry on a PBMC aliquot from every donor. Library generation was performed with 5' RACE. Sequencing was performed on an Illumina HiSeq 2500. The second PCR ran for about 7 to 11 cycles and used a J-beta primer mix along with a sample-barcoded 5' primer. Each TCR beta cDNA molecule received a unique molecular identifier from a template-switch 5' adaptor carrying 12 random nucleotides. Each sample yielded at least 2.5 million CDR3-containing paired-end reads. All of the RNA was converted into first-strand cDNA using the Mint cDNA synthesis kit, with a TRBC-specific oligonucleotide serving as the primer. All cDNA was treated with uracil-DNA glycosylase and then went through a first 18-cycle PCR with the universal primers M1SS and BC2_uni_R. The paper's data handling went like this. For normalization, 1 million high-quality reads, each with a distinct molecular identifier, were randomly selected from each sample. Instead of being binned into consensus sequences, reads that shared molecular identifiers were thrown out. MiTCR, set to a Q25 quality threshold and the strictest error-elimination algorithm, was used for CDR3 identification, clonotype clustering and error correction. A nonparametric unseen species model with Euler transformation was used to estimate lower-bound total TCR beta diversity. Clones were called with MiXCR by TCRdb after fastp trimmed the public reads at Q25, and only in-frame beta chains were retained. CDR3 protein duplicates are merged, each entry listing the most common genes and DNA. TCRdb's processing, not the authors' own work, is the source of the V and J calls. The sample includes 380,000 or so distinct CDR3 sequences, with over 45% observed a single time. Of the sample, 45% to 65% falls within the top ten clones.

V drops 1 base and J drops 7 bases, leaving 11 bases in between. Via the germline V gene (reference sequence), CDR1 is DFQATT and CDR2 SNEGSKA. The CDR3, from cysteine to phenylalanine, totals 13 residues. Only the CDR3 portion is preserved as DNA: 39 bases, with reading frame beginning at the first base. This sample was included in a study of blood T cells in healthy people across ages (dated by TCRdb to the mid-2010s). Broadly, across the study: In model experiments, template switching captured about one uniquely barcoded TCR beta cDNA molecule for every two T cells. Using deep sequencing normalized with unique cDNA molecular identifiers, the study measured how TCR beta repertoire diversity changes with age. Four age groups were formed from the donors: young (average 16 years), middle-aged (approximately 39), aged (62) and long-lived (around 82). To avoid experimental bias, donors of different ages were randomly spread across the sequencing lanes. For two donors (one aged 18 to 29 and one aged 80 or older), the study analyzed two additional independent replicas of 1 million unique cDNA reads from the same blood draw. Broader findings and caveats from the paper: Because the CMV infection status of the donors was unknown, age-related changes in expanded clonotypes may potentially have been confounded. A strong correlation was found between observed TCR beta diversity and the percentage of naive T cells measured by flow cytometry. Because profiling used bulk unsorted PBMCs, naive and antigen-experienced compartments could not be compared conclusively. The long-lived group showed more naive CD4+ T cells, fewer expanded clones and increased TCR diversity than the aged group, suggesting age selection. As age increased, observed TCR beta diversity per million T cells dropped in a roughly linear way, and a significant reduction was already evident by age 40. Estimates of total diversity from one million sequenced T cells were regarded as lower bounds and underestimates.

Sequenced input: blood. The sequence is built from TRBV20-1 and TRBJ2-1, with the D gene too uncertain to name. This sequence originates from a man aged 55 to 70 in good health. The CDR3 reads CSARGVVVNEQFF. Here is the DNA: TGCAGTGCTAGAGGGGTGGTAGTGAATGAGCAGTTCTTC.